This record covers a single T cell receptor beta chain. Original handling: Reference gene primer amplification in the assay estimated nucleated cell counts. Using immunoSEQ multiplex PCR, the repertoire was profiled, and TCRdb retains in-frame clones only, with some absent. That table furnishes V, J and clone size, whereas the DNA furnished D and trimming. This sample has under 60,000 clones; over 80% occur once, and the top ten carry roughly 50%. These data are taken from a study of blood T cell repertoires in COVID-19. Study background: COVID-19 samples collected from the United States, Italy and Spain covered acute and convalescent phases. In each case, the material was cDNA or gDNA derived from T cells, B-cell-depleted T cells, or PBMCs.

The germline CDR1 and CDR2 sequences are SGDLS and YYNGEE. Unmatched junction bases numbered 8, after V lost 4 bases and J lost 6 bases. The CDR3 spans 16 residues. This clonotype was obtained from a man between 65 and 85 years old with acute or convalescent COVID-19. Material for sequencing was peripheral blood. J is TRBJ2-1 and V is TRBV9; 12 nucleotides match TRBD1. CDR3: CASSPAGGQGANEQFF. DNA of the CDR3: TGTGCCAGCAGCCCTGCGGGGGGACAGGGGGCCAATGAGCAGTTCTTC.